Below, 24 T cell receptor beta chains from the same sample are listed, as sequenced in a study of blood T cells in healthy people across ages. A second roughly 6 to 11 cycle PCR used barcoded and J-beta primers. TCRdb re-analysed the 5' RACE reads in MiXCR, keeping a single row per CDR3 protein. The sample shows approximately 810,000 distinct CDR3 sequences, about 30% of them seen only once. The sequenced sample consisted of blood. The receptors shown here come from a woman aged 80 or over in good health.

Many counts were recorded for this clonotype. A read error may produce the germline difference seen at one junction end. The chain has TRBV7-7 and TRBJ2-1; a weak D match, TRBD2 (5 bases). The germline V gene encodes CDR1 SSHAT and CDR2 FNYEAQ (reference sequence). This CDR3 has 14 residues. DNA for the CDR3: TGTGCTAGCAGCTTAGCCCCTAGTAGCGATGAGCAGTTCTTC. Its translation is CASSLAPSSDEQFF.

Details on this clonotype: A junction boundary mismatches the germline segment, possibly from a read error. This rearrangement joins TRBV12-3 or TRBV12-4 to TRBJ2-3; TRBD2 matches 8 bases. The CDR3 consists of 14 residues. CDR3 loop: CASGSSGRTDAQYF. The CDR3 DNA reads as TGTGCCAGCGGGTCTAGCGGGCGCACAGATGCGCAGTATTTT.

The rearrangement links TRBV7-2 to TRBJ1-6; the D gene is possibly TRBD1 (5 bases). V was clipped by 1 base and J by 6 bases, with 13 bases between them. Germline values: CDR1 SGHTA, CDR2 FQGNSA. CDR3 length: 16 amino acids. CDR3 amino acids: CASSLDRQRSNSPLHF. Written as DNA, the CDR3 is TGTGCCAGCAGCTTAGATCGACAGAGATCTAATTCACCCCTCCACTTT. Full variable domain (rest looked up from reference TRBV7-2 and TRBJ1-6): GAGVSQSPSNKVTEKGKDVELRCDPISGHTALYWYRQSLGQGLEFLIYFQGNSAPDKSGLPSDRFSAERTGGSVSTLTIQRTQQEDSAVYLCASSLDRQRSNSPLHFGNGTRLTVT.

Ten or more counts support this clonotype. The rearrangement links TRBV3-1 to TRBJ2-5; D remains unclear. V was clipped by 1 base and J by 4 bases, with 4 bases between them. This CDR3 has 12 residues. Germline CDR1 reads LGHDT; CDR2 reads YNNKEL (reference sequence). The CDR3 here is CASSQVSETQYF. The CDR3 DNA sequence: TGTGCCAGCAGCCAAGTTTCAGAGACCCAGTACTTC.

This clonotype was found many times. This chain connects TRBV4-2 to TRBJ1-5; no reliable D call. V dropped 0 bases and J dropped 3 bases, with 9 bases sitting between them. Per germline, CDR1 LGHNA and CDR2 YNFKEQ. The length of the CDR3 is 15 residues. CDR3 residues: CASSQDGRYNQPQHF. The CDR3 nucleotides are TGTGCCAGCAGCCAAGATGGCAGATACAATCAGCCCCAGCATTTT.

This clonotype was counted many times. This sequence joins TRBV21-1 and TRBJ2-1. TRBV21-1 is a pseudogene segment. The CDR3 consists of 16 residues. DNA of the CDR3: TGTGCCAGCAGCAAGGGTTCAGGCAGAGCCTACAATGAGCAGTTCTTC. Amino acid sequence: CASSKGSGRAYNEQFF.

The table lists this clonotype with many counts. This chain links TRBV24-1 with TRBJ1-5; D unclear. Trimming stripped 5 bases from V and 1 base from J, with 2 bases between. The CDR3 has 12 amino acids. Germline lookup yields CDR1 KGHDR and CDR2 SFDVKD. The CDR3 DNA follows: TGTGCCACCAGTGGGAGCAATCAGCCCCAGCATTTT. It translates to CATSGSNQPQHF.

This clonotype was seen at least ten times. The chain carries TRBV7-9 and TRBJ2-1; 9 bases fit TRBD2. The germline gives CDR1 SEHNR, CDR2 FQNEAQ (reference sequence). The V segment lost 1 base and the J segment 6 bases; nucleotides outside the gene matches: 4. This CDR3 region has 15 residues. The CDR3, as DNA: TGTGCCAGCAGCTTAGGGGCTAGCGGGGTCAATGAGCAGTTCTTC. Translated: CASSLGASGVNEQFF.

This clonotype was recorded a few times. The gene calls are TRBV6-5 and TRBJ2-1; unclear D gene. The V gene lost 2 bases and the J gene lost 4 bases, with 9 bases spanning the gap. Germline V lookup: CDR1 MNHEY, CDR2 SVGAGI. The CDR3 is made up of 14 amino acids. Here the CDR3 DNA reads TGTGCCAGCAGTTACGTAGGCAGATACAATGAGCAGTTCTTC. It encodes CASSYVGRYNEQFF.

The rearrangement uses TRBV20-1 and TRBJ2-5; tentative D call: TRBD1 (6 bases). V shed 6 bases and J shed 4 bases, with 21 bases lying between them. The CDR3 is 15 residues long. Germline V CDR1 and CDR2: DFQATT, SNEGSKA (reference sequence). The CDR3 sequence is CSAPRGTAFGETQYF. The CDR3 DNA is TGCAGTGCCCCGAGGGGGACGGCTTTTGGAGAGACCCAGTACTTC.

Of note for this clonotype: A much larger clone differs by one base, so this may be a read error. This sequence joins TRBV7-2 and TRBJ1-2, with D unclear. Trimming cost V 5 bases and J 7 bases, with 14 bases left between them. Germline V lookup: CDR1 SGHTA, CDR2 FQGNSA. CDR3 length equals 13 residues. CDR3 residues: CASSPVVGTGYTF. CDR3 bases: TGTGCCAGCAGCCCAGTAGTGGGCACTGGCTACACCTTC. Full variable domain (outside the CDR3, taken from reference TRBV7-2 and TRBJ1-2): GAGVSQSPSNKVTEKGKDVELRCDPISGHTALYWYRQSLGQGLEFLIYFQGNSAPDKSGLPSDRFSAERTGGSVSTLTIQRTQQEDSAVYLCASSPVVGTGYTFGSGTRLTVV.

This clonotype showed up many times. The CDR3: CASSLRGGRVEQYF. CDR3 coding DNA: TGTGCCAGCAGTTTGCGGGGGGGCCGGGTCGAGCAGTACTTC. The rearrangement uses TRBV28 and TRBJ2-7; 9 bases are a match to TRBD2. Germline loops: CDR1 MDHEN, CDR2 SYDVKM. The CDR3 spans 14 residues. J lost 6 bases, V lost 3 bases, and 6 bases had no gene match. The full variable domain, rest sourced from reference TRBV28 and TRBJ2-7, is DVKVTQSSRYLVKRTGEKVFLECVQDMDHENMFWYRQDPGLGLRLIYFSYDVKMKEKGDIPEGYSVSREKKERFSLILESASTNQTSMYLCASSLRGGRVEQYFGPGTRLTVT.

In the case of this clonotype: This may arise from a read error, as a much more abundant clone is one base away. The rearrangement uses TRBV20-1 and TRBJ1-2, with D possibly being TRBD1 (5 bases). V was cut by 2 bases and J by 5 bases, with 18 bases left in between. In germline, CDR1 is DFQATT, CDR2 SNEGSKA (reference sequence). This CDR3 spans 15 amino acids. CDR3 loop: CSARIFGGDGYGYTF. The CDR3 nucleotides read TGCAGTGCTAGAATCTTTGGGGGGGACGGGTATGGCTACACCTTC.

This clonotype was found many times. The chain recombines TRBV3-1 with TRBJ2-7; a possible D gene is TRBD1 (6 bases). V lost 3 bases to trimming and J lost 6 bases, with 18 bases between them. Germline CDR1 and CDR2: LGHDT and YNNKEL (reference sequence). The CDR3 length is 15 residues. The DNA for the CDR3 is TGTGCCAGCAGCCAGAGTCCGGGGACATTCAGCGAGCAGTACTTC. It specifies CASSQSPGTFSEQYF.

This clonotype was detected many times. J is TRBJ2-7 and V is TRBV5-5, with 8 bases fitting TRBD1. The CDR3 contains 14 residues. After removal of 2 bases from V and 5 bases from J, the junction contained 6 bases not matched to a gene. Per germline, CDR1 SGHKS and CDR2 YYEKEE (reference sequence). In DNA form, the CDR3 reads TGTGCCAGCAGCTTTGGAGACAGGGGACACGAGCAGTACTTC. Its translation is CASSFGDRGHEQYF.

As to this clonotype: A read error may be the cause here, since a much bigger clone is one base away. This sequence joins TRBV2 and TRBJ2-1, with D tentatively TRBD2 (7 bases). From germline, CDR1 is SNHLY and CDR2 FYNNEI. Trimming took off 4 bases at V and 6 bases at J, with 16 bases between the two ends. The CDR3 contains 15 residues. CDR3 amino acids: CASSGGGMAGNEQFF. CDR3 in DNA: TGTGCCAGCAGTGGGGGGGGCATGGCTGGCAATGAGCAGTTCTTC.

This clonotype was observed a few times. The rearrangement uses TRBV20-1 and TRBJ1-6; 8 bases fit TRBD1. Germline values: CDR1 DFQATT, CDR2 SNEGSKA (reference sequence). Trimming took 6 bases from V and 9 from J; bases not matched to a gene: 7. The CDR3 has 13 amino acids. CDR3 protein: CSARTGTGSPLHF. The CDR3 region has the DNA TGCAGTGCGAGGACAGGGACGGGTTCACCCCTCCACTTT.

This clonotype was seen at least ten times. The V call is TRBV12-3 or TRBV12-4, the J call TRBJ2-7; no reliable D call. V lost 4 bases, J lost 5 bases, and 6 bases lay in between. The CDR3 runs 11 residues. The CDR3 region is CASSSGHEQYF. The CDR3, as DNA: TGTGCCAGCAGTTCCGGGCACGAGCAGTACTTC.

This clonotype was recorded at least ten times. The chain recombines TRBV20-1 with TRBJ2-7, with 8 nucleotides matching TRBD2. J gave up 3 bases and V 6 bases, and 10 bases lay outside the gene matches. The CDR3 runs 14 residues. Germline V gives CDR1 DFQATT, CDR2 SNEGSKA (reference sequence). DNA for the CDR3: TGCAGTGCCTCGGGGGGGGCCCTAATCTACGAGCAGTACTTC. The encoded protein is CSASGGALIYEQYF.

V and J are TRBV2 and TRBJ1-1, with 8 bases aligning to TRBD1. CDR3 length: 13 amino acids. Germline trimming cut 8 bases from V and 5 bases from J; bases unmatched to any gene: 7. CDR1 is SNHLY and CDR2 is FYNNEI in the germline V gene. The CDR3 DNA reads TGTGCCAGCTTTGGACAGGGAGGGACTGAAGCTTTCTTT. Its translation: CASFGQGGTEAFF.

The CDR3 sequence is CSATRTGGPNSPLHF. DNA of the CDR3: TGCAGTGCTACCCGGACAGGGGGCCCGAATTCACCCCTCCACTTT. The genes are TRBV20-1 and TRBJ1-6; 11 bases map to TRBD1. Per the germline V gene, CDR1 is DFQATT and CDR2 is SNEGSKA (reference sequence). CDR3 length equals 15 residues. The V segment lost 4 bases and the J segment 7 bases; nucleotides outside the gene matches: 6.

The chain has TRBV27 and TRBJ1-1, with 10 bases lining up with TRBD1. The junction had 4 bases not matched to a gene; V was cut back by 4 bases and J by 2 bases. The germline V gene has CDR1 MNHEY and CDR2 SMNVEV (reference sequence). The CDR3 runs to 15 residues. CDR3 coding DNA: TGTGCCAGCAGTTCCTGGGACAGGGGAAACACTGAAGCTTTCTTT. It encodes CASSSWDRGNTEAFF.

This clonotype was recorded many times. V gene TRBV3-1 combines with J gene TRBJ2-7, with a possible D match to TRBD1 (6 bases). Germline CDR1 and CDR2: LGHDT and YNNKEL (reference sequence). Between the trimmed V and J ends, which lost 1 base and 0 bases, there was a span of 7 bases. The CDR3 spans 14 residues. CDR3 sequence: CASSQGTASYEQYF. CDR3 nucleotide sequence: TGTGCCAGCAGCCAAGGGACAGCCTCCTACGAGCAGTACTTC.

In its sample, this clonotype was seen once. The conserved closing phenylalanine or tryptophan is absent in this CDR3, likely reflecting a read error. V is TRBV12-3 or TRBV12-4 and J is TRBJ2-5; D perhaps matches TRBD2 (7 bases). The CDR3 is 18 amino acids. The CDR3 coding sequence is TGTGCCAGCAGTTTAGAGGTGACTAGCACGGTGGGACAAGAGGCCCAGTACTCC. Protein product: CASSLEVTSTVGQEAQYS.